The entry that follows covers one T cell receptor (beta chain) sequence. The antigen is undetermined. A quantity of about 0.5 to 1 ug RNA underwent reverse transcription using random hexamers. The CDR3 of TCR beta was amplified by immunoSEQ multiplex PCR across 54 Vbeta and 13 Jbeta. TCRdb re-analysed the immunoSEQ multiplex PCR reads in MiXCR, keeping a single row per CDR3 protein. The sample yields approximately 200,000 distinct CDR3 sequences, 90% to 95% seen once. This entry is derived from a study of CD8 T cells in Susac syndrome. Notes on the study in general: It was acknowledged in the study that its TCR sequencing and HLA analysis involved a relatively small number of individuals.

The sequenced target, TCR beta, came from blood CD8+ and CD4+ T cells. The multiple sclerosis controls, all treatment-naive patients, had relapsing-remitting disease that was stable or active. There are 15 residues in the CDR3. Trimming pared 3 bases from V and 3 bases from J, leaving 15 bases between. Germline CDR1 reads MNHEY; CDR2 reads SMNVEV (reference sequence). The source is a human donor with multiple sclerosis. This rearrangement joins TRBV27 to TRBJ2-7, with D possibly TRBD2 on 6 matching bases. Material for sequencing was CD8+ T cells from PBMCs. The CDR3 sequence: CASSFARDSHYEQYF. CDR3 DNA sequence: TGTGCCAGCAGTTTTGCCCGGGACTCCCACTACGAGCAGTACTTC.